What follows are 11 T cell receptor beta chains derived from one specimen sequenced in a study of spatial heterogeneity in lung cancer (dated by TCRdb to the late 2010s). The library came from 5' RACE. The instrument given in TCRdb is NextSeq 500. Starting from the raw public reads, TCRdb applied fastp trimming at Q25, assembled clones with MiXCR and retained in-frame beta chains. Identical CDR3 protein sequences are pooled into one entry, listed with their most common genes and DNA. The sample table records about 1,300 distinct CDR3 sequences; roughly 13% of these occur just once. Approximately 17% of the sample comes from the top ten. These receptors have no identified antigens. The time point label here, explained by the study, means: sample taken at primary tumor resection. Results and caveats for the whole study, not just this receptor: The tumor nonsynonymous mutation count correlated with the number of expanded intratumoral alpha and beta TCRs.

Specimen: lung tumor tissue, collected at surgery. These receptors were collected from a female donor with early-stage non-small cell lung cancer.

This clonotype was observed many times. The library was built for alpha chains, so this beta chain is an off-target read and its size means little. This chain uses TRBV20-1 with TRBJ2-7; maybe TRBD2 (6 bases). CDR3 length: 16 amino acids. CDR1 and CDR2 from the germline V gene are DFQATT and SNEGSKA (reference sequence). Trimming stripped 2 bases from V and 2 bases from J, with 19 bases between. In nucleotides, the CDR3 is TGCAGTGCTAGACCCCGGCGGGCGGGGTCTACCTACGAGCAGTACTTC. Encoded protein: CSARPRRAGSTYEQYF.

By its share, this clonotype is medium-sized. In a library made to pick up alpha chains, this beta chain is a stray read with a size that means little. The V gene is TRBV12-3 or TRBV12-4, the J gene TRBJ2-2; D might be TRBD1 or TRBD2, each matching 6 bases. The length of the CDR3 is 13 residues. V lost 7 bases to trimming and J lost 4 bases, with 10 bases between them. The CDR3, as DNA: TGTGCCAGCACGGGGGCTAGCACCGGGGAGCTGTTTTTT. It specifies CASTGASTGELFF.

Note on this clonotype: Little can be read into the size of this beta chain, an off-target read in a library designed for alpha chains. V and J are TRBV12-3 or TRBV12-4 and TRBJ1-1, with D unclear. The CDR3 covers 12 residues. Trimming took off 6 bases at V and 3 bases at J, with 8 bases between the two ends. DNA of the CDR3: TGTGCCAGCAGGCTGTGGGACACTGAAGCTTTCTTT. This encodes CASRLWDTEAFF.

In this sample, this clonotype is medium-sized. Found in a library prepared for alpha chains, this beta chain is an off-target read, and its abundance has little meaning. The chain uses TRBV7-8 and TRBJ2-5; 8 positions agree with TRBD2. Germline CDR1 is SGHVS and CDR2 is FQNEAQ. V trimming: 1 base; J trimming: 13 bases; junction bases outside the gene matches: 8. CDR3 length equals 13 residues. The CDR3: CASSLGREGRLYF. The CDR3 DNA sequence: TGTGCCAGCAGCTTAGGCCGGGAGGGCCGGCTGTACTTC.

Regarding this clonotype: Its ends do not fully match the called genes, so a read error is possible. Little can be read into the size of this beta chain, an off-target read in a library designed for alpha chains. This chain joins TRBV9 and TRBJ1-6, with D unclear. The CDR3 length is 12 residues. Looked up from germline, CDR1 is SGDLS and CDR2 is YYNGEE. The DNA for the CDR3 is TGTGCCGGCAGCGCCGCAAATTCACCCCTCCACTTT. Encoded protein: CAGSAANSPLHF. Combining the CDR3 with reference TRBV9 and TRBJ1-6 gives the whole variable domain DSGVTQTPKHLITATGQRVTLRCSPRSGDLSVYWYQQSLDQGLQFLIQYYNGEERAKGNILERFSAQQFPDLHSELNLSSLELGDSALYFCAGSAANSPLHFGNGTRLTVT.

By share of the sample, this clonotype is medium-sized. With the library built for alpha chains, this beta chain is off target and its frequency is not meaningful. The J gene is TRBJ2-2, the V gene TRBV5-8; no firm D call. Trimming took 0 bases from V and 8 from J, leaving 23 bases between them. Germline assignment: CDR1 SGHTS and CDR2 YDEGEE. The CDR3 consists of 18 residues. CDR3 loop: CASSLGMSGPPRVGELFF. CDR3 in DNA: TGTGCCAGCAGCTTGGGGATGTCAGGACCCCCCCGTGTAGGGGAGCTGTTTTTT.

This clonotype has at least ten counts. With the library built for alpha chains, this beta chain is off target and its frequency is not meaningful. The rearrangement joins TRBV5-4 to TRBJ2-3; D gene uncertain. This CDR3 region has 15 residues. The germline CDR1 and CDR2 sequences are SGHNT and YYREEE (reference sequence). With 2 bases removed from V and 4 bases from J, the gap between germline ends came to 14 bases. CDR3 amino acids: CASSFVGRSADTQYF. The DNA of the CDR3 is TGTGCCAGCAGCTTTGTCGGACGTTCGGCAGATACGCAGTATTTT.

Notes on this clonotype: As an off-target read in a library built for alpha chains, this beta chain has a frequency of little significance. J is TRBJ2-2 and V is TRBV5-6, with 7 bases identical to TRBD2. The CDR3 covers 16 residues. Unmatched junction bases numbered 8, after V lost 0 bases and J lost 6 bases. CDR1 is SGHDT and CDR2 is YYEEEE in the germline V gene. DNA for the CDR3: TGTGCCAGCAGCTTGGAAGGTCTAGCGGTCGCCGGGGAGCTGTTTTTT. It encodes CASSLEGLAVAGELFF.

By its share, this clonotype is large. A library made for alpha chains picked up this beta chain off target, so its size means little. The genes are TRBV5-1 and TRBJ2-7; D not resolved. The CDR3 length is 16 residues. CDR1 is SGHRS, CDR2 YFSETQ, per germline. Trimming pared 0 bases from V and 2 bases from J, leaving 15 bases between. Written as DNA, the CDR3 is TGCGCCAGCAGCTTGGAGTTCACTTACCCAACCTACGAGCAGTACTTC. It translates to CASSLEFTYPTYEQYF.

A word on this clonotype: This beta chain is off target for a library built for alpha chains, so its abundance means little. The chain joins TRBV7-2 to TRBJ2-3, with TRBD2 matching over 9 bases. The germline CDR1 and CDR2 sequences are SGHTA and FQGNSA. V lost 5 bases, J lost 1 base, and 4 bases stayed unmatched. The CDR3 has 15 residues. DNA for the CDR3: TGTGCCAGCAGCAAGGGGACTAGCCGCACAGATACGCAGTATTTT. Residues: CASSKGTSRTDTQYF.

Notes on this clonotype: The library was prepared for alpha chains; this beta chain is a stray read, so its frequency means little. The V call is TRBV7-9, the J call TRBJ2-2; tentative D call: TRBD1 (5 bases). The CDR3 consists of 15 residues. Germline V CDR1 and CDR2: SEHNR, FQNEAQ (reference sequence). V was shortened by 8 bases and J by 2 bases, with 15 bases between the two germline ends. CDR3 in DNA: TGTGCCAGCGGAAGGACACTATCCAACACCGGGGAGCTGTTTTTT. Translated, it gives CASGRTLSNTGELFF.